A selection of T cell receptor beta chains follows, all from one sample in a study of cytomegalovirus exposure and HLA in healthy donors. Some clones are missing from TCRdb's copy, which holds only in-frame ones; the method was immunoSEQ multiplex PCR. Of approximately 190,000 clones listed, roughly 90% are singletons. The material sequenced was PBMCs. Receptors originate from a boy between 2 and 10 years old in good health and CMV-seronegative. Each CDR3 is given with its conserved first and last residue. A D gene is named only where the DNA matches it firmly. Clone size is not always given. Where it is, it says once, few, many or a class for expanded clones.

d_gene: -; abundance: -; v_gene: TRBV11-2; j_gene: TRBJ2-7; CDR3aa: CASSQTWVPYEQYF; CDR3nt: TGTGCCAGCAGCCAGACATGGGTACCCTACGAGCAGTACTTC
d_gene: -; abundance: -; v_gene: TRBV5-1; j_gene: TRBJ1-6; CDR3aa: CASSDPDTNSPLHF; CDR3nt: TGCGCCAGCAGCGACCCCGACACAAATTCACCCCTCCACTTT
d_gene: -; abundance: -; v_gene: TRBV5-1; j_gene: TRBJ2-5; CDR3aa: CASSSQPTGFQETQYF; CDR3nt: TGCGCCAGCAGCTCGCAACCTACAGGATTTCAAGAGACCCAGTACTTC
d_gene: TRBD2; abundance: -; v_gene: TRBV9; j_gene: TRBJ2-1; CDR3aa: CASSVEGLAGGPFNEQFF; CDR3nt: TGTGCCAGCAGCGTAGAGGGACTAGCGGGGGGGCCTTTCAATGAGCAGTTCTTC
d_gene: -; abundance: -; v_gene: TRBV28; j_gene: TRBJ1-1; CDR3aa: CASSPVTNTEAFF; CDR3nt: TGTGCCAGCAGTCCAGTCACGAACACTGAAGCTTTCTTT
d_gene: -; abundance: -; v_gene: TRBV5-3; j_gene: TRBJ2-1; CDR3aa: CARSFYRVRSNEQFF; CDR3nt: TGTGCCAGAAGCTTTTACAGGGTACGGAGCAATGAGCAGTTCTTC
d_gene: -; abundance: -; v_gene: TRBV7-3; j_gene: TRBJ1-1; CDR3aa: CASSLQARNTEAFF; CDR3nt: TGTGCCAGCAGCTTACAGGCCCGGAACACTGAAGCTTTCTTT
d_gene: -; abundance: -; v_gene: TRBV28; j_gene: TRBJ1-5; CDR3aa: CASTNHRAGNQPQHF; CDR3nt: TGTGCCAGCACCAACCACAGGGCTGGCAATCAGCCCCAGCATTTT
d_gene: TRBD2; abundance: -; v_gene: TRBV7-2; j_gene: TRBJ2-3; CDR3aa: CASSLAGRGSGGASTDTQYF; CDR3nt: TGTGCCAGCAGCTTAGCGGGGCGCGGTAGCGGGGGGGCTAGCACAGATACGCAGTATTTT
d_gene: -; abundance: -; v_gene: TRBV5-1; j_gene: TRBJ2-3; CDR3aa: CASSFPQSTDTQYF; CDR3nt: TGCGCCAGCAGCTTTCCCCAGAGCACAGATACGCAGTATTTT
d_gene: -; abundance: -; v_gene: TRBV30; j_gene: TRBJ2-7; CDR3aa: CAWSVQGLYEQYF; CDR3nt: TGTGCCTGGAGCGTACAGGGTTTATACGAGCAGTACTTC
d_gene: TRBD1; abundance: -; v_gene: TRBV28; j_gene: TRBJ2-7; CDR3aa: CASSGPQGRSYEQYF; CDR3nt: TGTGCCAGCAGTGGACCACAGGGGCGCTCCTACGAGCAGTACTTC
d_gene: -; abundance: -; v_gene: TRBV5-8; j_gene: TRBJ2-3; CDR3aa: CASSLAEVDTQYF; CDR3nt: TGTGCCAGCAGCTTGGCCGAGGTAGATACGCAGTATTTT
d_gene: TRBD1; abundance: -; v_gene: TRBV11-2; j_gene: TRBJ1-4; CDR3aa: CASSPRQGVLNEKLFF; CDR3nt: TGTGCCAGCAGCCCCCGACAGGGGGTCCTTAATGAAAAACTGTTTTTT
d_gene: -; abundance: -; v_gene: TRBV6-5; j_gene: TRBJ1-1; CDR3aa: CASSYHPGLGGTEAFF; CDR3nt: TGTGCCAGCAGTTACCACCCGGGGCTAGGGGGCACTGAAGCTTTCTTT
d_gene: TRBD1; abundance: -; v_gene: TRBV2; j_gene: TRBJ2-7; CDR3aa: CATLDRVRYEQYF; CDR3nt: TGTGCCACTCTGGACAGGGTGAGATACGAGCAGTACTTC
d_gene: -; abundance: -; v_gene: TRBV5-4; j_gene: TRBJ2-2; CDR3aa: CASSLEPNTGELFF; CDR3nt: TGTGCCAGCAGCTTGGAGCCGAACACCGGGGAGCTGTTTTTT
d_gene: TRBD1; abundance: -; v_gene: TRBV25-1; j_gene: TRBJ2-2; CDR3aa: CASSELQGDTGELFF; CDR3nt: TGTGCCAGCAGTGAATTGCAGGGGGACACCGGGGAGCTGTTTTTT
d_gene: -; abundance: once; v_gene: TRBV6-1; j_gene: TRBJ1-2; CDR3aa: CASSGPFGGFGYTF; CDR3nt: TGTGCCAGCAGTGGACCCTTCGGGGGATTTGGCTACACCTTC
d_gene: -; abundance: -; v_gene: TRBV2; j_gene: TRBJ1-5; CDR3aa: CASSDRDSNQPQHF; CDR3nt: TGTGCCAGCAGTGACAGGGATAGCAATCAGCCCCAGCATTTT
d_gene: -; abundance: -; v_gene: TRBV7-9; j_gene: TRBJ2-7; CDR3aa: CASSPGTPNSYEQYF; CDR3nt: TGTGCCAGCAGCCCCGGGACTCCAAACTCCTACGAGCAGTACTTC
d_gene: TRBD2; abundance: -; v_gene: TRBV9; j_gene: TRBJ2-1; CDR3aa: CASSETSGLVYNEQFF; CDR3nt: TGTGCCAGCAGCGAGACTAGCGGCTTAGTATACAATGAGCAGTTCTTC
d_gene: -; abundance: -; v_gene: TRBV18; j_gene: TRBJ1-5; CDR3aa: CASSPSGDQPQHF; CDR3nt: TGTGCCAGCTCACCATCTGGAGATCAGCCCCAGCATTTT
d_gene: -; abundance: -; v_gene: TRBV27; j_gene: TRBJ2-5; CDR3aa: CASSLSTAGPRQETQYF; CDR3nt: TGTGCCAGCAGTTTATCGACGGCGGGGCCTAGACAAGAGACCCAGTACTTC
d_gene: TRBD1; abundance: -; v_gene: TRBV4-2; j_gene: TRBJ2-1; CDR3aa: CASSQAGRGQYNEQFF; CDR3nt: TGTGCCAGCAGCCAAGCTGGCAGGGGGCAATACAATGAGCAGTTCTTC
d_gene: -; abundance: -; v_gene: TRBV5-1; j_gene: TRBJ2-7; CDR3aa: CASSLEVQGSYEQYF; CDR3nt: TGCGCCAGCAGCTTGGAGGTACAGGGAAGCTACGAGCAGTACTTC
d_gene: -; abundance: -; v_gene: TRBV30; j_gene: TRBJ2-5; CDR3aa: CAWSQGQGTPKETQYF; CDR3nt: TGTGCCTGGAGCCAAGGGCAGGGTACCCCCAAAGAGACCCAGTACTTC
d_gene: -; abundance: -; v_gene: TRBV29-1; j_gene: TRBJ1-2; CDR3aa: CSAEGRGAFGNYGYTF; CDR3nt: TGCAGCGCCGAGGGGCGGGGGGCATTCGGTAACTATGGCTACACCTTC
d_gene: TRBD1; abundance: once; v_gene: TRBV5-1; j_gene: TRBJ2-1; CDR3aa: CASTRRDRGGNEQFF; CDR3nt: TGCGCCAGCACCCGCCGGGACAGGGGGGGGAATGAGCAGTTCTTC